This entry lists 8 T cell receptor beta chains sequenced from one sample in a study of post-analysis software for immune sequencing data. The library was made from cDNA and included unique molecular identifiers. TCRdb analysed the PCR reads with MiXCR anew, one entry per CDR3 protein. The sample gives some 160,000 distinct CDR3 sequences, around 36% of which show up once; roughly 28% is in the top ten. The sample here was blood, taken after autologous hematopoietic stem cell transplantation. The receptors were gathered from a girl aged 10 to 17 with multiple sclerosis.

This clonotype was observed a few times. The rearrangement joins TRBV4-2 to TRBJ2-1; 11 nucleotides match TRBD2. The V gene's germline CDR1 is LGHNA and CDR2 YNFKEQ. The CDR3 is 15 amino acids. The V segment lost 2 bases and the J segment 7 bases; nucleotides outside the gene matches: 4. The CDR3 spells CASSQSGTSGNEQFF. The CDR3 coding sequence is TGTGCCAGCAGCCAATCTGGGACTAGCGGAAATGAGCAGTTCTTC.

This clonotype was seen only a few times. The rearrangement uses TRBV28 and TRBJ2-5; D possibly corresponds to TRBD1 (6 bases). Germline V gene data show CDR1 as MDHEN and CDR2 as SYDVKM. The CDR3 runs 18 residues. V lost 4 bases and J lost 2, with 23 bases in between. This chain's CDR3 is CASSSMRGTSEGQETQYF. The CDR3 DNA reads TGTGCCAGCAGTTCTATGCGAGGGACATCCGAGGGGCAAGAGACCCAGTACTTC.

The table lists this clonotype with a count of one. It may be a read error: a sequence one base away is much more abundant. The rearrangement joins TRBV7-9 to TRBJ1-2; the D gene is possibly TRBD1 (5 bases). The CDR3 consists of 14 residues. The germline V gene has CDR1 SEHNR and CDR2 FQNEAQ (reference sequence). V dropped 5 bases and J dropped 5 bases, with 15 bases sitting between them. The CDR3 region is CASSAHGTEYGYTF. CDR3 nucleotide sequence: TGTGCCAGCAGCGCCCACGGGACGGAGTATGGCTACACCTTC.

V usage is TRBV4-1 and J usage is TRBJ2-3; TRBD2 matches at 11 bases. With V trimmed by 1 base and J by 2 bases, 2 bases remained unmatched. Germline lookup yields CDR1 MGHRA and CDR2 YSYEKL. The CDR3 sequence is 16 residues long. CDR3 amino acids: CASSQGTSGFTDTQYF. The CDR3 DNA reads TGCGCCAGCAGCCAAGGGACTAGCGGGTTCACAGATACGCAGTATTTT.

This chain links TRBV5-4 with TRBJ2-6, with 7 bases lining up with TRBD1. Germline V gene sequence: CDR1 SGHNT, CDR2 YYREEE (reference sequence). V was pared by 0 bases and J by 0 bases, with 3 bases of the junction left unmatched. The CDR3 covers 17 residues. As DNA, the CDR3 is TGTGCCAGCAGCTTGGGGGACAGACGCTCTGGGGCCAACGTCCTGACTTTC. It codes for CASSLGDRRSGANVLTF.

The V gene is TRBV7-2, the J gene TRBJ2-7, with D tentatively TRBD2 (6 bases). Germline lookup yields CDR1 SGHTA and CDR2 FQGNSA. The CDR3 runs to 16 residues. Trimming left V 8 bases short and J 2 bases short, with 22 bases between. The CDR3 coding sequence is TGTGCCAGCGGCCAATGGGGGAGGTGGATCACCTACGAGCAGTACTTC. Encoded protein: CASGQWGRWITYEQYF.

DNA for the CDR3: TGTGCCAGCATGAGGGAGGGTGTAATTGTGAATGAGCAGTACTTC. This gives the protein CASMREGVIVNEQYF. The V call is TRBV12-3 or TRBV12-4, the J call TRBJ2-5; the match to TRBD2 covers 7 bases. This CDR3 contains 15 residues. The trim removed 7 bases at V and 11 bases at J, leaving 19 bases unmatched.

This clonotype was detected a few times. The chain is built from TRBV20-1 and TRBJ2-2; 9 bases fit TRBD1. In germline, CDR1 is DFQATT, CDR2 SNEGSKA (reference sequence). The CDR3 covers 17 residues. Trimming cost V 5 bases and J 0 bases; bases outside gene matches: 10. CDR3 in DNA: TGCAGTGCTGAAATTACAGGGGGCCTCGCGAACACCGGGGAGCTGTTTTTT. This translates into CSAEITGGLANTGELFF.